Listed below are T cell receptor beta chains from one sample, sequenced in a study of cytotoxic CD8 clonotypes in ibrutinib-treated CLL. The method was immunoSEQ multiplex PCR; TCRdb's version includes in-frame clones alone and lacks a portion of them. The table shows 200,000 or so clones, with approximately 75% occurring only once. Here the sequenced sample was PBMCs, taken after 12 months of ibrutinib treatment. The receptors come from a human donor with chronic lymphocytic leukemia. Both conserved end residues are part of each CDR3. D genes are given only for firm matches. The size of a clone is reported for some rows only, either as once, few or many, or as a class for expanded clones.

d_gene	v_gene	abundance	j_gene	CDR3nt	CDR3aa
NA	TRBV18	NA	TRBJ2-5	TGTGCCAGCTCAAAGCCCCAGATTGAGACCCAGTACTTC	CASSKPQIETQYF
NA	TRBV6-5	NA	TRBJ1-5	TGTGCCAGCAGTAGCGGCGGAGCTCGGAATCAGCCCCAGCATTTT	CASSSGGARNQPQHF
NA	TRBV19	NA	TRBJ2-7	TGTGCCAGTAGTGAAACAGGAGGGGCGGGGGAGCAGTACTTC	CASSETGGAGEQYF
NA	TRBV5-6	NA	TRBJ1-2	TGTGCCAGCAGCTCATACAGGGTACCCCCTTATGGCTACACCTTC	CASSSYRVPPYGYTF
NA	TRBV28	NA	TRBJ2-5	TGTGCCAGCAGTTTACAGCTAGAGACCCAGTACTTC	CASSLQLETQYF
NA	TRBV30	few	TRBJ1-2	TGTGCCTGGAGTATCCCTGATCGATATGGCTACACCTTC	CAWSIPDRYGYTF
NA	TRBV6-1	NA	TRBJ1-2	TGTGCCAGCAGAGTCGGGACATACTATGGCTACACCTTC	CASRVGTYYGYTF
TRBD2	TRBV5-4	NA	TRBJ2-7	TGTGCCAGCAGCTTCAAGCGGGAGCCTATCCCCTCCGAGCAGTACTTC	CASSFKREPIPSEQYF
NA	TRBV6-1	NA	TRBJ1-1	TGTGCCAGCCCTCGGGGGCTGAACACTGAAGCTTTCTTT	CASPRGLNTEAFF
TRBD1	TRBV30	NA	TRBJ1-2	TGTGCCTGGGCGACAGGGACTAACTATGGCTACACCTTC	CAWATGTNYGYTF
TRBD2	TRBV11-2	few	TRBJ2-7	TGTGCCAGCACTCCGACTAGCGGGCTCTCCTACGAGCAGTACTTC	CASTPTSGLSYEQYF
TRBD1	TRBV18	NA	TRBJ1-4	TGTGCCAGCTCGAGAGACAGGGGGCAAGAAAAACTGTTTTTT	CASSRDRGQEKLFF
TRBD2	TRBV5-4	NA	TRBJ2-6	TGTGCCAGCAGATCTGGGACTAGCGGGGGTATTAACTCTGGGGCCAACGTCCTGACTTTC	CASRSGTSGGINSGANVLTF
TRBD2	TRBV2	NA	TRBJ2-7	TGTGCCATCAGTGAGGTAGCTAGCGGGTTCTCCTACGAGCAGTACTTC	CAISEVASGFSYEQYF
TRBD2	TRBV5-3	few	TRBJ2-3	TGTGCCAGAAGCTGGGGACTAGCGGGAGGATTAGATACGCAGTATTTT	CARSWGLAGGLDTQYF
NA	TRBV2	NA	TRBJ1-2	TGTGCCAGCAGTGTGGCCGGGAGACGGGACTATGGCTACACCTTC	CASSVAGRRDYGYTF
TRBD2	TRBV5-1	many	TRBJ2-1	TGCGCCAGCAGCAATCTAGCGGCCTACAATGAGCAGTTCTTC	CASSNLAAYNEQFF
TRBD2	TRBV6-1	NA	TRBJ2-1	TGTGCCACCAGGGGGGGACTAGCTGACAATGAGCAGTTCTTC	CATRGGLADNEQFF
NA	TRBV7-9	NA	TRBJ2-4	TGTGCCAGCAGCTTAATAGATCACCGGGAAATTCAGTACTTC	CASSLIDHREIQYF
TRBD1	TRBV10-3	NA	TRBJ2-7	TGTGCCATCAGTGAGTCGACAGGGATCCGTCCCTACGAGCAGTACTTC	CAISESTGIRPYEQYF
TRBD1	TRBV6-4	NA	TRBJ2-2	TGTGCCAGCAGACCCCGAGGGCCAGGGGGCACCGGGGAGCTGTTTTTT	CASRPRGPGGTGELFF
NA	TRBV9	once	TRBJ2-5	TGTGCCAGCAGCGTAGTCGACGGCCTAGGGGGATGGGAGACCCAGTACTTC	CASSVVDGLGGWETQYF
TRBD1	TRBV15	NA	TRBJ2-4	TGTGCCACCAGCAGAGCCCCGGGACAGGGGAACATTCAGTACTTC	CATSRAPGQGNIQYF
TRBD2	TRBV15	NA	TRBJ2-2	TGTGCCACCAGCGGCATAGCGGGTGGCGCCGGGGAGCTGTTTTTT	CATSGIAGGAGELFF
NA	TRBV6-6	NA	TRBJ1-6	TGTGCCAGCAGTTATGGGCAGGGAGGCTCACCCCTCCACTTT	CASSYGQGGSPLHF
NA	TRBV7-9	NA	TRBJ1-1	TGTGCCAGCAGCCCGCCCGGGACAATCCCTGAAGCTTTCTTT	CASSPPGTIPEAFF
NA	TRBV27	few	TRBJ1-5	TGTGCCAGCAGTCGCGAGGGTCAGCCCCAGCATTTT	CASSREGQPQHF